The 10 T cell receptor beta chains in this list originate from one sample, sequenced in a study of cytomegalovirus exposure and HLA in healthy donors. Amplification used 60 Vbeta primers and 13 Jbeta primers. Sequencing used immunoSEQ multiplex PCR; TCRdb keeps in-frame clones, though not all of them. The table shows 150,000 to 200,000 clones, with around 80% occurring only once. The sequenced sample consisted of PBMCs. The source of these receptors is a male donor in good health and CMV-seronegative.

This clone showed up just once. The V and J genes are TRBV6-4 and TRBJ2-7, with 7 positions matching TRBD1. V lost 4 bases to trimming and J lost 3 bases; unmatched junction nucleotides: 12. Looked up from germline, CDR1 is MRHNA and CDR2 is SNTAGT. This CDR3 region has 16 residues. CDR3 residues: CASSGTDKRGLYEQYF. The CDR3, as DNA: TGTGCCAGCAGTGGCACGGACAAGAGGGGGCTCTACGAGCAGTACTTC.

The chain uses TRBV10-3 and TRBJ2-2; D might be TRBD2 (5 bases). The CDR3 has 17 residues. CDR1 and CDR2 from the germline V gene are ENHRY and SYGVKD. V dropped 8 bases and J dropped 0 bases, with 19 bases sitting between them. DNA of the CDR3: TGTGCCATCCCCCTGGAGGTAGCAACCGCGAACACCGGGGAGCTGTTTTTT. It yields the protein CAIPLEVATANTGELFF.

This clone has a single count. V gene TRBV7-9 combines with J gene TRBJ1-2, with 7 positions matching TRBD1. Germline CDR1 and CDR2: SEHNR and FQNEAQ (reference sequence). V gave up 5 bases and J gave up 3 bases; unmatched junction bases: 18. This CDR3 contains 18 residues. The CDR3 bases are TGTGCCAGCAGCCCGGACAGGCTCTTTGCCTCCTCCGACTATGGCTACACCTTC. The encoded protein is CASSPDRLFASSDYGYTF.

V is TRBV7-9 and J is TRBJ1-2; TRBD1 matches 9 bases. Unmatched junction bases numbered 2, after V lost 2 bases and J lost 7 bases. The CDR3 contains 13 residues. The germline V gene has CDR1 SEHNR and CDR2 FQNEAQ (reference sequence). The CDR3 loop is CASSLTGGGGYTF. For the CDR3, the DNA is TGTGCCAGCAGCTTAACAGGGGGCGGTGGCTACACCTTC.

The chain employs TRBV7-7 and TRBJ1-1; possible D gene TRBD1, 6 bases. The CDR3 spans 17 residues. Trimming pared 3 bases from V and 0 bases from J, leaving 17 bases between. CDR1 and CDR2 (germline): SSHAT, FNYEAQ (reference sequence). The CDR3 DNA follows: TGTGCCAGCAGCTTCAAGGGGGAGGGACCGATGAACACTGAAGCTTTCTTT. This sequence encodes CASSFKGEGPMNTEAFF.

The chain recombines TRBV9 with TRBJ2-2, with D maybe TRBD2 (5 bases). V was shortened by 4 bases and J by 5 bases, with 9 bases between the two germline ends. CDR1 and CDR2 from the germline V gene are SGDLS and YYNGEE. The CDR3 consists of 13 residues. CDR3 sequence: CASSPTGTGELFF. CDR3 sequence (DNA): TGTGCCAGCAGCCCAACGGGGACCGGGGAGCTGTTTTTT.

This clone was detected only a few times. V is TRBV29-1 and J is TRBJ2-3; D not certain. The CDR3 runs to 14 residues. The germline V gene has CDR1 SQVTM and CDR2 ANQGSEA. Trimming took off 8 bases at V and 0 bases at J, with 15 bases between the two ends. The chain's CDR3 is CSFKGVTSTDTQYF. As DNA, the CDR3 is TGCAGCTTCAAAGGAGTTACTAGCACAGATACGCAGTATTTT.

The chain is built from TRBV7-8 and TRBJ2-1; a weak D match, TRBD1 (5 bases). Germline loops: CDR1 SGHVS, CDR2 FQNEAQ. The CDR3 loop spans 15 amino acids. Trimming shortened V by 5 bases and J by 0 bases, and 11 bases separated the two germline ends. Here the CDR3 DNA reads TGTGCCAGCAGCCCCAGGGTTAGCTCCTACAATGAGCAGTTCTTC. It yields the protein CASSPRVSSYNEQFF.

This chain links TRBV6-1 with TRBJ2-7; 9 bases agree with TRBD1. CDR3 length equals 14 residues. Trimming at V came to 10 bases and at J to 5 bases, leaving 12 bases not matched to a gene. Germline V gene data show CDR1 as MNHNS and CDR2 as SASEGT. The DNA of the CDR3 is TGTGCCACCCAGCCGGGACAGGGAAGCAACGAGCAGTACTTC. It yields the protein CATQPGQGSNEQYF.

The chain couples TRBV27 to TRBJ2-1; 12 nucleotides align to TRBD2. CDR3 length equals 17 residues. Germline CDR1 MNHEY, CDR2 SMNVEV (reference sequence). V shed 4 bases, J shed 7 bases, and the junction held 11 bases outside the gene matches. The CDR3 DNA is TGTGCCAGCAGTTCAGGACTAGCGGGAATTTTGGGGAATGAGCAGTTCTTC. Its protein is CASSSGLAGILGNEQFF.